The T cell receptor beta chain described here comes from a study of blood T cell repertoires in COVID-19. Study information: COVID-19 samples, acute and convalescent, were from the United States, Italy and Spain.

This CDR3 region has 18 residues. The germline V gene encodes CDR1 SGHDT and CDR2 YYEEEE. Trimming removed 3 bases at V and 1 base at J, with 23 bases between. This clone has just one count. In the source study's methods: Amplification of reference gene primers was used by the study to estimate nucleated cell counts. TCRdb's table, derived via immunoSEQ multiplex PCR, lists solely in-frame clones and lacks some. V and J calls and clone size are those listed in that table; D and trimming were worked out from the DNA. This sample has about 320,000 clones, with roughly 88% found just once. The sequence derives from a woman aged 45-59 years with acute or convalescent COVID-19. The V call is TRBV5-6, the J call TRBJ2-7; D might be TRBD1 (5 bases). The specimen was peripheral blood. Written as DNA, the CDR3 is TGTGCCAGCAGCTCCATCTTTTCGTGGCCGGACATATCCTACGAGCAGTACTTC. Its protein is CASSSIFSWPDISYEQYF. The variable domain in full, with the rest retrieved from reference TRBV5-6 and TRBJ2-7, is DAGVTQSPTHLIKTRGQQVTLRCSPKSGHDTVSWYQQALGQGPQFIFQYYEEEERQRGNFPDRFSGHQFPNYSSELNVNALLLGDSALYLCASSSIFSWPDISYEQYFGPGTRLTVT.